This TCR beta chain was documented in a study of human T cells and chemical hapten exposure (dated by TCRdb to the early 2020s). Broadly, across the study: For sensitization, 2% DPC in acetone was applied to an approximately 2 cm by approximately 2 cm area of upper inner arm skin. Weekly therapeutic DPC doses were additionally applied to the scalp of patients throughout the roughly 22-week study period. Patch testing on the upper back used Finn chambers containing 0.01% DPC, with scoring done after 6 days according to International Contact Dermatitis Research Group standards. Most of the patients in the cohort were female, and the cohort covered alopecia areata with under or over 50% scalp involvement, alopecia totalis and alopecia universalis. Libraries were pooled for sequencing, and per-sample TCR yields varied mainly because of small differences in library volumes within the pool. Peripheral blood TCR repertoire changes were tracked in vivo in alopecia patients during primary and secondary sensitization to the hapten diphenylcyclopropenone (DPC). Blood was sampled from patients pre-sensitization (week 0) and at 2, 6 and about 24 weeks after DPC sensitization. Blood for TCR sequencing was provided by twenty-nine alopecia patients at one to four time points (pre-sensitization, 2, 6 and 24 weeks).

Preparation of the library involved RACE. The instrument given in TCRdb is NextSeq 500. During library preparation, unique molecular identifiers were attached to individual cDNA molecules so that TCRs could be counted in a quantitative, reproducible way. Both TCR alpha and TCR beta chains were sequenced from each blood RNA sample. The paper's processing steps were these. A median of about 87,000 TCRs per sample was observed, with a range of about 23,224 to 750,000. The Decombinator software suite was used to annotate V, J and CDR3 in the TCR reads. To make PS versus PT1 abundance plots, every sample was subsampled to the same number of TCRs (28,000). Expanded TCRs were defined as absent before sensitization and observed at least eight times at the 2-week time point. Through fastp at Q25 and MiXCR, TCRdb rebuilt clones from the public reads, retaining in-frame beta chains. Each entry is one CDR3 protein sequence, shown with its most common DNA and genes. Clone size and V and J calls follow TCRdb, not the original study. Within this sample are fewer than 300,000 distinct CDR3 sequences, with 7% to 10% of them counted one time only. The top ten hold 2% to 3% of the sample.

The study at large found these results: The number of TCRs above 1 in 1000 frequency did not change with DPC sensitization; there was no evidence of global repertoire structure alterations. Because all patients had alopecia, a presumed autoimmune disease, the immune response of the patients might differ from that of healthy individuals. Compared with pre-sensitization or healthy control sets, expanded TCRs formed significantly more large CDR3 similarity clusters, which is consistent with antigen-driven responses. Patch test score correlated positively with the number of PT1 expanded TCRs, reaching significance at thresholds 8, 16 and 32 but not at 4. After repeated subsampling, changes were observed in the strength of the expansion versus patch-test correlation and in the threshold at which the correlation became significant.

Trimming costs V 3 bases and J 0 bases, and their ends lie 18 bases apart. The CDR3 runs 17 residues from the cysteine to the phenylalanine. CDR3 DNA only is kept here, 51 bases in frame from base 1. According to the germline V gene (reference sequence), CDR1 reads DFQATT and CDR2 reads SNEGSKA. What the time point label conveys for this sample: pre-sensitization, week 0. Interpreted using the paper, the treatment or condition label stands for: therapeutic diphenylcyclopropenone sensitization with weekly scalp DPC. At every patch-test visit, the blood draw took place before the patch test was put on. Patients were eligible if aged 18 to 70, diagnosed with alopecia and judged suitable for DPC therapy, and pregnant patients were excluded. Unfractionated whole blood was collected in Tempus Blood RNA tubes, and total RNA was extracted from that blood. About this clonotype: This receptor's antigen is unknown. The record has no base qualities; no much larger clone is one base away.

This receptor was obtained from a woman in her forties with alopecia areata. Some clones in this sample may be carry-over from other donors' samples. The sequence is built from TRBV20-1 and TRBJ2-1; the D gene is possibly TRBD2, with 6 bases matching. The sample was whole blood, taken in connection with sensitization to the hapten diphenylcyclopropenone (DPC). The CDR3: CSARRLQRASSYNEQFF. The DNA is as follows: TGCAGTGCTAGGCGCCTACAGCGGGCTAGCTCCTACAATGAGCAGTTCTTC.